Listed here are 17 T cell receptor beta chains from one sample, sequenced in a study of blood T cell repertoires in COVID-19. Profiled with immunoSEQ multiplex PCR; TCRdb holds only in-frame clones, not every one. The data hold about 58,000 clones, with 89% observed a single time. Input material: peripheral blood. The receptors derive from a woman aged 60-70 years with active COVID-19.

Only a few counts were recorded for this clone. The J gene is TRBJ1-5, the V gene TRBV7-9; no firm D call. Between the trimmed V and J ends, which lost 1 base and 0 bases, there was a span of 4 bases. CDR3 length: 14 residues. Germline assignment: CDR1 SEHNR and CDR2 FQNEAQ (reference sequence). The CDR3 coding sequence is TGTGCCAGCAGCTTAGTATCTAGCAATCAGCCCCAGCATTTT. Protein: CASSLVSSNQPQHF.

The chain recombines TRBV4-1 with TRBJ1-2; D not certain. V was clipped by 0 bases and J by 0 bases, with 8 bases between them. Germline lookup yields CDR1 MGHRA and CDR2 YSYEKL. CDR3 length equals 15 residues. Written as DNA, the CDR3 is TGCGCCAGCAGCCAAGATTCCGGAGCTAACTATGGCTACACCTTC. Encoded protein: CASSQDSGANYGYTF.

This clone was seen more than once but under ten times. The gene calls are TRBV5-4 and TRBJ1-6; 10 bases line up with TRBD1. This CDR3 has 14 residues. Germline V gene lookup returns CDR1 SGHNT and CDR2 YYREEE (reference sequence). With 4 bases clipped from V and 10 bases from J, the junction kept 5 bases outside the gene matches. CDR3 bases: TGTGCCAGCAGCGTCCAGGGACAGGGGTCACCCCTCCACTTT. Translating it yields CASSVQGQGSPLHF.

This clone was seen only once. The genes are TRBV4-2 and TRBJ1-2; TRBD1 aligns across 9 bases. The CDR3 has 14 residues. V dropped 4 bases and J dropped 2; count of bases not matched to a gene: 2. Germline V lookup: CDR1 LGHNA, CDR2 YNFKEQ. The DNA for the CDR3 is TGTGCCAGCAGCCCCGGGACAGGGAACTATGGCTACACCTTC. This codes for CASSPGTGNYGYTF.

This chain links TRBV2 with TRBJ1-5, with D perhaps matching TRBD1 (5 bases). The CDR3 sequence is 15 residues long. Trimming left V 0 bases short and J 3 bases short, with 9 bases between. Germline CDR1 reads SNHLY; CDR2 reads FYNNEI. The CDR3 nucleotides read TGTGCCAGCAGTGAAGCCCACAGGATCAATCAGCCCCAGCATTTT. It yields the protein CASSEAHRINQPQHF.

The chain carries TRBV3-1 (or the pseudogene TRBV3-2) and TRBJ2-1; D remains ambiguous. The germline V and J ends were trimmed by 0 bases and 9 bases, with 18 bases remaining between them. The CDR3 is 16 residues long. From germline, CDR1 is LGHDT and CDR2 YNNKEL (reference sequence). The CDR3 DNA is TGTGCCAGCAGCCAAGAACAATCCCCGTCAATTCCTGAGCAGTTCTTC. Residues: CASSQEQSPSIPEQFF.

V and J are TRBV9 and TRBJ2-1; 9 nucleotides agree with TRBD2. CDR3 size: 15 residues. Trimming removed 0 bases from V and 6 bases from J; junction bases left unmatched: 4. CDR1 SGDLS and CDR2 YYNGEE come from the germline V gene. The CDR3 is CASSVVAGGINEQFF. CDR3 in DNA: TGTGCCAGCAGCGTAGTTGCGGGGGGGATCAATGAGCAGTTCTTC.

The V and J genes are TRBV19 and TRBJ2-7; possible D gene TRBD1, 5 bases. Between the trimmed V and J ends, which lost 8 bases and 0 bases, there was a span of 14 bases. Germline loops: CDR1 LNHDA, CDR2 SQIVND (reference sequence). This CDR3 spans 14 amino acids. CDR3 region: CASSAQGSSYEQYF. The CDR3 DNA reads as TGTGCCAGTTCCGCCCAGGGCTCCTCCTACGAGCAGTACTTC.

The chain employs TRBV5-1 and TRBJ2-1; TRBD1 aligns across 10 bases. CDR3 length: 16 amino acids. V lost 4 bases, J lost 5 bases, and 9 bases stayed unmatched. Germline values: CDR1 SGHRS, CDR2 YFSETQ. The CDR3 DNA reads TGCGCCAGCAGCCCCCCGACCGGGACAGGGGACAATGAGCAGTTCTTC. Encoded protein: CASSPPTGTGDNEQFF.

This clone was detected once. This chain uses TRBV3-1 (or the pseudogene TRBV3-2) with TRBJ2-7; 7 bases are a match to TRBD2. Looked up from germline, CDR1 is LGHDT and CDR2 is YNNKEL (reference sequence). The CDR3 is 14 residues long. V gave up 4 bases and J gave up 3 bases; unmatched junction bases: 6. DNA of the CDR3: TGTGCCAGCAGCCTCATGGGGGGGAACTACGAGCAGTACTTC. This gives the protein CASSLMGGNYEQYF.

The chain has TRBV18 and TRBJ2-5; TRBD2 might be the D (6 bases). The V gene's germline CDR1 is KGHSH and CDR2 LQKENI. V lost 2 bases and J 2 bases, leaving 15 bases between the germline ends. This CDR3 has 16 residues. The CDR3 reads CASSPDSGGFQETQYF. CDR3 nucleotide sequence: TGTGCCAGCTCACCAGACAGTGGGGGGTTTCAAGAGACCCAGTACTTC.

For this clone: Other DNA sequences in the same sample also yield this CDR3. The gene calls are TRBV5-1 and TRBJ1-1; tentatively, D is TRBD1 (6 bases). The CDR3 covers 14 residues. Per the germline V gene, CDR1 is SGHRS and CDR2 is YFSETQ. The V and J ends lost 5 bases and 0 bases respectively, with 11 bases between them. The CDR3 region is CASSLQGMNTEAFF. As DNA, the CDR3 is TGCGCCAGCAGTTTACAGGGTATGAACACTGAAGCTTTCTTT.

The chain combines TRBV3-1 (or the pseudogene TRBV3-2) with TRBJ2-3, with 7 bases matching TRBD2. The CDR3 consists of 15 residues. Germline trimming cut 4 bases from V and 4 bases from J; bases unmatched to any gene: 8. The V gene's germline CDR1 is LGHDT and CDR2 YNNKEL (reference sequence). The CDR3 region is CASSPPGGYPDTQYF. CDR3 coding DNA: TGTGCCAGCAGCCCCCCCGGGGGGTATCCAGATACGCAGTATTTT.

V is TRBV7-2 and J is TRBJ1-1; the D gene is possibly TRBD1 (6 bases). The CDR3 is 15 amino acids. Germline-derived CDR1 and CDR2 are SGHTA and FQGNSA. V lost 4 bases to trimming and J lost 3 bases, with 15 bases between them. The CDR3 coding sequence is TGTGCCAGCAGCTCTCAGGGGCGCTTGGACACTGAAGCTTTCTTT. Translating gives CASSSQGRLDTEAFF.

The V and J genes are TRBV27 and TRBJ1-2; a weak D match, TRBD1 (6 bases). Germline lookup yields CDR1 MNHEY and CDR2 SMNVEV (reference sequence). The V and J ends lost 5 bases and 2 bases respectively, with 15 bases between them. The CDR3 consists of 15 residues. The CDR3 DNA reads as TGTGCCAGCAGTACGCGACAGGAATCAAACTATGGCTACACCTTC. Translated: CASSTRQESNYGYTF.

The chain has TRBV7-3 and TRBJ2-5; possibly TRBD1 for D (6 bases). The CDR3 is 15 residues long. Trimming pared 0 bases from V and 0 bases from J, leaving 8 bases between. Germline V gene lookup returns CDR1 SGHTA and CDR2 FQGTGA. The CDR3 is CASSLTGTYQETQYF. In DNA, the CDR3 is TGTGCCAGCAGCTTAACGGGGACATACCAAGAGACCCAGTACTTC. The full variable domain, completed using reference TRBV7-3 and TRBJ2-5, is GAGVSQTPSNKVTEKGKYVELRCDPISGHTALYWYRQSLGQGPEFLIYFQGTGAADDSGLPNDRFFAVRPEGSVSTLKIQRTERGDSAVYLCASSLTGTYQETQYFGPGTRLLVL.

The chain couples TRBV7-9 to TRBJ2-1; 7 bases map to TRBD2. Germline V CDR1 and CDR2: SEHNR, FQNEAQ (reference sequence). Unmatched junction bases numbered 13, after V lost 5 bases and J lost 6 bases. The CDR3 length is 16 residues. In DNA form, the CDR3 reads TGTGCCAGCAGCGAGCGGGGACCCCTCAAGGGCAATGAGCAGTTCTTC. Translated: CASSERGPLKGNEQFF.